The following is a T cell receptor (beta chain) sequence with its context. Its antigen remains unknown. Other DNA sequences from this sample encode an identical CDR3 as well. The sample is drawn from a study of cytomegalovirus exposure and HLA in healthy donors. The PCR made use of 60 Vbeta and 13 Jbeta primers. Sequencing was performed with immunoSEQ multiplex PCR; in TCRdb, only in-frame clones are kept and a portion is missing. The sample records roughly 150,000 clones, 77% being singletons. The CDR3 contains 13 residues. Germline V gene sequence: CDR1 ENHRY, CDR2 SYGVKD. The J segment lost 2 bases and the V segment lost 3 bases, leaving 0 bases of the junction unmatched. Study observations and caveats: Sequence variants that were highly shared formed a cluster that was likely a sequencing artifact. HLA-A and HLA-B allele assignments for most subjects were reportedly predicted accurately using TCR beta sequences. Later analysis identified a missense DCLRE1C variant that was linked to TCR beta V- and J-gene trimming.

All the people who gave samples were healthy bone marrow donors. The specimen sequenced was PBMCs. The chain recombines TRBV10-3 with TRBJ1-2; 7 bases are a match to TRBD1. The receptor comes from a man aged 50 to 59 in good health and CMV-seropositive. CDR3 sequence (DNA): TGTGCCATCAGTGACAGGGGGAACTATGGCTACACCTTC. This translates into CAISDRGNYGYTF.